These 12 T cell receptor beta chains were sequenced from one sample in a study of blood T cell repertoires in COVID-19. Assay: immunoSEQ multiplex PCR; the TCRdb copy retains only in-frame clones and omits some. The table lists about 160,000 clones, about 85% of them singletons, with around 1.1% in the top ten. The sample taken for sequencing was peripheral blood. The receptors here all came from a man between 35 and 55 years old with acute or convalescent COVID-19.

The V call is TRBV2, the J call TRBJ1-5; 7 nucleotides line up with TRBD1. The J segment lost 1 base and the V segment lost 3 bases, leaving 0 bases of the junction unmatched. Germline values: CDR1 SNHLY, CDR2 FYNNEI. The CDR3 contains 14 residues. The CDR3: CASSDRGSNQPQHF. The CDR3 DNA follows: TGTGCCAGCAGTGACAGGGGGAGCAATCAGCCCCAGCATTTT. Looking up the rest from reference TRBV2 and TRBJ1-5 gives the full variable domain: EPEVTQTPSHQVTQMGQEVILRCVPISNHLYFYWYRQILGQKVEFLVSFYNNEISEKSEIFDDQFSVERPDGSNFTLKIRSTKLEDSAMYFCASSDRGSNQPQHFGDGTRLSIL.

V is TRBV15 and J is TRBJ1-4; D unresolved. The CDR3 length is 18 residues. CDR1 and CDR2 from the germline V gene are LNHNV and YYDKDF (reference sequence). V was pared by 0 bases and J by 2 bases, with 16 bases between. The DNA for the CDR3 is TGTGCCACCAGCAGAGAAGTGGGCAGTACCCTGACTAATGAAAAACTGTTTTTT. Protein product: CATSREVGSTLTNEKLFF.

The chain carries TRBV18 and TRBJ1-2; 8 nucleotides align to TRBD1. The ends lost 3 bases at V and 4 bases at J; junction bases unmatched: 7. Germline V lookup: CDR1 KGHSH, CDR2 LQKENI. CDR3 length: 15 amino acids. For the CDR3, the DNA is TGTGCCAGCTCACCGACAGGGGTGCAGGGCTATGGCTACACCTTC. Encoded protein: CASSPTGVQGYGYTF.

V and J are TRBV6-2 or TRBV6-3 and TRBJ1-5; tentatively, D is TRBD1 (5 bases). In germline, CDR1 is MNHEY, CDR2 SVGEGT. With 2 bases removed from V and 4 bases from J, the gap between germline ends came to 21 bases. The CDR3 extends over 18 amino acids. The chain's CDR3 is CASSYLRDPIYANQPQHF. The CDR3 DNA follows: TGTGCCAGCAGTTACCTGCGGGACCCTATATACGCAAATCAGCCCCAGCATTTT.

This chain links TRBV5-1 with TRBJ2-3; D perhaps matches TRBD2 (6 bases). This CDR3 spans 12 amino acids. The germline CDR1 and CDR2 sequences are SGHRS and YFSETQ. Trimming cost V 2 bases and J 5 bases, with 6 bases left between them. The CDR3 loop reads CASSFGGDTQYF. The CDR3 DNA follows: TGCGCCAGCAGCTTCGGGGGAGATACGCAGTATTTT.

The chain combines TRBV4-2 with TRBJ2-2; 10 bases fit TRBD2. This CDR3 contains 18 residues. The trim removed 0 bases at V and 4 bases at J, leaving 8 bases unmatched. CDR1 and CDR2 (germline): LGHNA, YNFKEQ. The CDR3 DNA sequence: TGTGCCAGCAGCCAAGAGAGTAGCGGGGGGACTATCACCGGGGAGCTGTTTTTT. This gives the protein CASSQESSGGTITGELFF.

The chain combines TRBV5-4 with TRBJ2-5; D remains unclear. Germline V gene data show CDR1 as SGHNT and CDR2 as YYREEE (reference sequence). Trimming took off 0 bases at V and 4 bases at J, with 10 bases between the two ends. The CDR3 is 14 amino acids. The CDR3, as DNA: TGTGCCAGCAGCTTGGCCTTCGAGGTAGAGACCCAGTACTTC. It is translated as CASSLAFEVETQYF.

V and J are TRBV3-1 (or the pseudogene TRBV3-2) and TRBJ2-3; perhaps TRBD2 as D (5 bases). Trimming pared 1 base from V and 7 bases from J, leaving 12 bases between. CDR1 is LGHDT, CDR2 YNNKEL, per germline (reference sequence). The CDR3 is 14 residues long. The CDR3 here is CASSQAGLPHTQYF. The CDR3 DNA reads TGTGCCAGCAGCCAAGCCGGACTCCCGCATACGCAGTATTTT.

The chain employs TRBV7-9 and TRBJ2-1, with 7 nucleotides matching TRBD1. V trimming: 5 bases; J trimming: 8 bases; junction bases outside the gene matches: 6. CDR1 is SEHNR, CDR2 FQNEAQ, per germline (reference sequence). The CDR3 is 13 amino acids. The CDR3 DNA follows: TGTGCCAGCAGCGAGACAGGGTCGGATGAGCAGTTCTTC. It yields the protein CASSETGSDEQFF.

This clone was counted once. This chain joins TRBV4-2 and TRBJ2-7; 7 bases map to TRBD1. Germline V CDR1 and CDR2: LGHNA, YNFKEQ. J lost 4 bases, V lost 4 bases, and 10 bases had no gene match. This CDR3 is 15 amino acids long. This chain's CDR3 is CASSPVPGQSYEQYF. The CDR3, as DNA: TGTGCCAGCAGCCCTGTCCCGGGACAGAGTTACGAGCAGTACTTC.

The V gene is TRBV3-1 (or the pseudogene TRBV3-2), the J gene TRBJ2-1; 10 nucleotides match TRBD2. This CDR3 has 17 residues. V shed 4 bases and J 9 bases; nucleotides not matched to a gene: 15. CDR1 is LGHDT and CDR2 is YNNKEL in the germline V gene (reference sequence). CDR3 residues: CASSRSRGTSDSGEQFF. Here the CDR3 DNA reads TGTGCCAGCAGCCGATCACGCGGGACTAGCGATTCCGGTGAGCAGTTCTTC.

The V gene is TRBV12-5, the J gene TRBJ1-5; D uncertain. The CDR3 is made up of 18 amino acids. The V end was cut by 3 bases, the J end by 4 bases, with 22 bases between. Germline V gene lookup returns CDR1 LGHNT and CDR2 FRNRAP. The CDR3: CASGFPTLIVLENQPQHF. CDR3 sequence (DNA): TGTGCTAGTGGTTTTCCGACCCTAATAGTTCTGGAGAATCAGCCCCAGCATTTT.